This T cell receptor (beta chain) derives from a study of shared clonotypes between healthy human individuals. Source study methods: Filtering differed because ImmunoSEQ produced junction-only sequences that carried no quality scores. TCRdb's table, derived via immunoSEQ multiplex PCR, lists solely in-frame clones and lacks some. That table furnishes V, J and clone size, whereas the DNA furnished D and trimming. This sample has 450,000 to 600,000 clones, with 70% to 80% found just once. Germline V gives CDR1 SGHVS, CDR2 FQNEAQ. The length of the CDR3 is 14 residues. Trimming left V 6 bases short and J 7 bases short, with 15 bases between. Study outcomes and limitations: The genetic and exposure-history diversity represented was limited by few donors. Exclusively blood specimens were collected; tissue repertoires likely differ.

In the case of this clone: The antigen is not known.

Participating donors were healthy, HIV-negative adults free of recent acute infections or vaccinations. The sequence was obtained from a woman aged 40-49 years in good health. Some clones in this sample may be carry-over from other donors' samples. V and J are TRBV7-8 and TRBJ1-4, with no clear D. The specimen was PBMCs. CDR3 in amino acids: CASSLTVIIEKLFF. CDR3 nucleotide sequence: TGTGCCAGCAGTTTGACCGTAATCATTGAAAAACTGTTTTTT.